This section outlines one T cell receptor (beta chain) sequence together with its context. The sample is drawn from a study of T cell changes during pregnancy in multiple sclerosis. Germline loops: CDR1 ENHRY, CDR2 SYGVKD. V shed 9 bases and J shed 2 bases, with 8 bases lying between them. This CDR3 comprises 13 residues. Sequenced by immunoSEQ multiplex PCR; TCRdb stores in-frame clones only, minus some. The data hold tens of thousands of clones, with around 92% observed a single time. This specimen consisted of CD4+ T cells from peripheral blood mononuclear cells, obtained after pregnancy. This TCR was recovered from a female donor in good health, enrolled as a control in a pregnancy study. The rearrangement joins TRBV10-3 to TRBJ2-6; D unresolved. CDR3 amino acids: CAIREPGANVLTF. The CDR3, as DNA: TGTGCCATAAGAGAACCTGGGGCCAACGTCCTGACTTTC.